What follows are 7 T cell receptor beta chains derived from one specimen sequenced in a study of cytomegalovirus exposure and HLA in healthy donors. The PCR employed 60 Vbeta primers together with 13 Jbeta primers. The data were produced by immunoSEQ multiplex PCR, yet TCRdb's version contains in-frame clones alone and is incomplete. The sample includes 150,000 or so clones, 82% of them seen just once. Sample: PBMCs. Receptors originate from a man younger than 35 in good health and CMV-seropositive.

As for this clone: A read error may produce the germline difference seen at one junction end. The gene calls are TRBV5-1 and TRBJ2-2; D gene unclear. This CDR3 has 15 amino acids. Germline assignment: CDR1 SGHRS and CDR2 YFSETQ. The chain's CDR3 is CVSSVWLGNTGELFF. The DNA for the CDR3 is TGCGTCAGCAGCGTGTGGCTAGGTAACACCGGGGAGCTGTTTTTT.

This clone showed up just once. The chain is built from TRBV5-1 and TRBJ2-3; 12 nucleotides agree with TRBD2. CDR3 length: 19 amino acids. Germline CDR1 is SGHRS and CDR2 is YFSETQ. Germline trimming cut 3 bases from V and 0 bases from J; bases unmatched to any gene: 11. The CDR3 DNA is TGCGCCAGCAGCTCCCTCCAAGGACTAGCGGGACCGAGCACAGATACGCAGTATTTT. Protein sequence: CASSSLQGLAGPSTDTQYF.

The DNA for the CDR3 is TGCGCCAGCAAACAAGAGAAGGGGGTAGCTTTCTTT. Its translation: CASKQEKGVAFF. V gene TRBV5-1 combines with J gene TRBJ1-1; possible D gene TRBD1, 6 bases. The CDR3 extends over 12 amino acids. Germline V CDR1 and CDR2: SGHRS, YFSETQ. Deletions cut 6 bases from V and 10 bases from J, with 16 bases between.

The rearrangement links TRBV5-1 to TRBJ1-2; TRBD1 aligns across 7 bases. Germline trimming cut 6 bases from V and 3 bases from J; bases unmatched to any gene: 11. CDR1 and CDR2 (germline): SGHRS, YFSETQ. CDR3 length: 15 amino acids. CDR3 sequence (DNA): TGCGCCAGCACCTCCTCCGGCAGGGGGGACTATGGCTACACCTTC. Its translation is CASTSSGRGDYGYTF.

The V and J genes are TRBV11-2 and TRBJ2-7; the match to TRBD2 covers 12 bases. The V segment lost 5 bases and the J segment 6 bases; nucleotides outside the gene matches: 8. Germline V lookup: CDR1 SGHAT, CDR2 FQNNGV. This CDR3 comprises 15 residues. DNA for the CDR3: TGTGCCAGCAGCCCTCCGGGACTAGCGGGTCGCGAGCAGTACTTC. Translating gives CASSPPGLAGREQYF.

This clone has just one count. The chain employs TRBV6-5 and TRBJ1-2; D might be TRBD1 (6 bases). Trimming removed 10 bases at V and 9 bases at J, with 18 bases between. This CDR3 contains 12 residues. The germline V gene encodes CDR1 MNHEY and CDR2 SVGAGI. In nucleotides, the CDR3 is TGTGCCACCCGGGACACTATATTACGCTACACCTTC. Protein: CATRDTILRYTF.

This clone was seen a handful of times. V and J are TRBV27 and TRBJ2-2; 8 nucleotides match TRBD1. Per the germline V gene, CDR1 is MNHEY and CDR2 is SMNVEV (reference sequence). The CDR3 length is 13 residues. V lost 10 bases, J lost 4 bases, and 5 bases stayed unmatched. CDR3 in DNA: TGTGCCACCGGACAGGGCCTCACCGGGGAGCTGTTTTTT. Amino acids: CATGQGLTGELFF.